One and the same sample provided the 21 T cell receptor beta chains below, sequenced in a study of persistence of HIV-infected CD4 T cells. This was the immunoSEQ version 4 assay in survey mode. Profiling relied on immunoSEQ multiplex PCR, and the TCRdb table lists in-frame clones only, not all of them. This table has 37,000 or so clones, around 80% appearing once. Cells were stimulated with CMV-infected fibroblast lysates at 10 ug/mL. Sorted nonresponding memory CD4+ T cells were CD40L-negative, CD69-negative, CD45RO-high. These receptors lack a known antigen. Sequences were derived from CD4+ T cells sorted from PBMCs after approximately 19-hour stimulation, sampled from a patient who received antiretroviral therapy. The receptors shown here come from an adult man with HIV who was CMV-seropositive.

This CDR3 is CASSPGAVEQFF. The CDR3 DNA sequence: TGTGCCAGCTCACCAGGGGCGGTTGAGCAGTTCTTC. J is TRBJ2-1 and V is TRBV18; tentative D call: TRBD1 (5 bases). Per the germline V gene, CDR1 is KGHSH and CDR2 is LQKENI. This CDR3 is built from 12 residues. V lost 2 bases, J lost 9 bases, and 8 bases lay in between.

This clone was seen just once. The gene calls are TRBV2 and TRBJ1-1, with D possibly TRBD1 on 5 matching bases. The CDR3 loop spans 18 amino acids. V shed 5 bases and J shed 3 bases, with 25 bases lying between them. From germline, CDR1 is SNHLY and CDR2 FYNNEI. CDR3 residues: CASSPRGAHALRDTEAFF. CDR3 in DNA: TGTGCCAGCAGTCCCCGCGGGGCGCATGCCCTGCGGGACACTGAAGCTTTCTTT.

The J gene is TRBJ2-7, the V gene TRBV18; D is undetermined. Germline V gene sequence: CDR1 KGHSH, CDR2 LQKENI. Trimming took 2 bases from V and 0 from J, leaving 8 bases between them. There are 14 residues in the CDR3. This CDR3 is CASSPGRFSYEQYF. As DNA, the CDR3 is TGTGCCAGCTCACCAGGTAGATTCTCCTACGAGCAGTACTTC.

This chain uses TRBV2 with TRBJ1-2, with D possibly matching TRBD1 (5 bases). Trimming stripped 7 bases from V and 8 bases from J, with 23 bases between. CDR1 is SNHLY and CDR2 is FYNNEI in the germline V gene. This CDR3 contains 15 residues. CDR3 sequence (DNA): TGTGCCAGCACCTACGAGACAGTCACCGTTAGCGGCTACACCTTC. Protein: CASTYETVTVSGYTF.

This clone was detected a few times. Other DNA variants within this sample encode the same CDR3. The V and J genes are TRBV28 and TRBJ2-4; 7 bases agree with TRBD1. Unmatched junction bases numbered 2, after V lost 6 bases and J lost 6 bases. Germline V CDR1 and CDR2: MDHEN, SYDVKM. There are 12 residues in the CDR3. The CDR3 DNA sequence: TGTGCCAGCAGACAGGGGCTAAACATTCAGTACTTC. Protein sequence: CASRQGLNIQYF. The whole variable domain, filled in from reference TRBV28 and TRBJ2-4, reads DVKVTQSSRYLVKRTGEKVFLECVQDMDHENMFWYRQDPGLGLRLIYFSYDVKMKEKGDIPEGYSVSREKKERFSLILESASTNQTSMYLCASRQGLNIQYFGAGTRLSVL.

The CDR3 nucleotides are TGCGCCAGCAGCTTGTCGGCGGGTGAAAAACTGTTTTTT. Its translation: CASSLSAGEKLFF. The V and J genes are TRBV5-1 and TRBJ1-4; D uncertain. V lost 1 base, J lost 7 bases, and 8 bases lay in between. The V gene's germline CDR1 is SGHRS and CDR2 YFSETQ. This CDR3 has 13 residues.

The chain joins TRBV12-3 or TRBV12-4 to TRBJ2-1, with a tentative D call TRBD1 (5 bases). This CDR3 contains 12 residues. V was shortened by 5 bases and J by 7 bases, with 9 bases between the two germline ends. The CDR3 spells CASSIRQNEQFF. The CDR3 coding sequence is TGTGCCAGCAGTATTAGACAGAATGAGCAGTTCTTC.

The J gene is TRBJ2-6, the V gene TRBV2; 10 bases map to TRBD1. V shed 6 bases and J 0 bases; nucleotides not matched to a gene: 5. Germline lookup yields CDR1 SNHLY and CDR2 FYNNEI. The CDR3 spans 17 residues. The CDR3 DNA follows: TGTGCCAGCAGGGGACAGGGGACCCTCTCTGGGGCCAACGTCCTGACTTTC. As protein: CASRGQGTLSGANVLTF.

The V gene is TRBV3-1 (or the pseudogene TRBV3-2), the J gene TRBJ1-1; D is unresolved. This CDR3 region has 14 residues. Germline CDR1 is LGHDT and CDR2 is YNNKEL (reference sequence). V was clipped by 1 base and J by 4 bases, with 10 bases between them. CDR3 DNA: TGTGCCAGCAGCCAAGCGAACCGAGGCACTGAAGCTTTCTTT. It encodes CASSQANRGTEAFF.

This chain joins TRBV4-1 and TRBJ1-2; a possible D gene is TRBD1 (6 bases). Germline V gives CDR1 MGHRA, CDR2 YSYEKL. V lost 4 bases, J lost 6 bases, and 24 bases lay in between. The CDR3 is made up of 17 amino acids. The CDR3 DNA follows: TGCGCCAGCAGCCCCACATCCTCCTCCGGGGGGCGGGATGGCTACACCTTC. The encoded protein is CASSPTSSSGGRDGYTF.

This sequence joins TRBV18 and TRBJ1-2, with no clear D. The CDR3 sequence is 13 residues long. Trimming cost V 3 bases and J 8 bases, with 13 bases left between them. CDR1 is KGHSH, CDR2 LQKENI, per germline. CDR3 sequence: CASSPLHIKGYTF. The DNA for the CDR3 is TGTGCCAGCTCACCCCTACACATTAAGGGCTACACCTTC.

This chain uses TRBV12-5 with TRBJ2-7; weak D call: TRBD1 (6 bases). Trimming stripped 10 bases from V and 2 bases from J, with 18 bases between. This CDR3 comprises 14 residues. The germline V gene has CDR1 LGHNT and CDR2 FRNRAP. The CDR3 DNA reads as TGTGCTACCGGGACACATCTTCCTCCCTACGAGCAGTACTTC. Translating gives CATGTHLPPYEQYF.

The chain employs TRBV6-5 and TRBJ1-1, with D possibly being TRBD1 (5 bases). The CDR3 has 14 residues. Germline lookup yields CDR1 MNHEY and CDR2 SVGAGI. V lost 5 bases and J lost 0, with 10 bases in between. CDR3 residues: CASSRDEMNTEAFF. The CDR3 nucleotides are TGTGCCAGCAGTCGGGACGAAATGAACACTGAAGCTTTCTTT.

This clone was detected a few times. The CDR3 sequence is CASSMNTEAFF. CDR3 nucleotide sequence: TGTGCCAGCAGTATGAACACTGAAGCTTTCTTT. The V call is TRBV5-4, the J call TRBJ1-1; D call uncertain. The germline gives CDR1 SGHNT, CDR2 YYREEE (reference sequence). The CDR3 loop spans 11 amino acids. V was clipped by 5 bases and J by 0 bases, with 2 bases between them.

The genes are TRBV15 and TRBJ1-1; D possibly corresponds to TRBD1 (5 bases). This CDR3 contains 14 residues. Per germline, CDR1 LNHNV and CDR2 YYDKDF (reference sequence). V lost 3 bases and J 4 bases, leaving 12 bases between the germline ends. The CDR3, as DNA: TGTGCCACCAGCAGGGACAAATATACCACTGAAGCTTTCTTT. Amino acids: CATSRDKYTTEAFF.

About this clone: A read error may account for a junction end that differs from germline. The chain combines TRBV27 with TRBJ1-2, with 10 nucleotides matching TRBD1. Germline V gives CDR1 MNHEY, CDR2 SMNVEV (reference sequence). This CDR3 is 15 amino acids long. CDR3 coding DNA: TGTGCCAGCAGACCTCTAGGGACAGGGGCAGGAGGCTGCACCTTC. As protein: CASRPLGTGAGGCTF.

V and J are TRBV27 and TRBJ1-4; no clear D. Trimming removed 6 bases from V and 0 bases from J, with 11 bases in between. The CDR3 contains 15 residues. Germline assignment: CDR1 MNHEY and CDR2 SMNVEV (reference sequence). The DNA for the CDR3 is TGTGCCAGCAGAGCCCTTAGACCAACTAATGAAAAACTGTTTTTT. Its translation: CASRALRPTNEKLFF.

In its sample, this clone was seen a few times. V is TRBV7-6 and J is TRBJ2-2, with 7 bases identical to TRBD2. The J segment lost 5 bases and the V segment lost 5 bases, leaving 2 bases of the junction unmatched. The CDR3 has 13 residues. Germline V lookup: CDR1 SGHVS, CDR2 FNYEAQ. DNA of the CDR3: TGTGCCAGCAGCGAGCGGGGTACCGGGGAGCTGTTTTTT. This encodes CASSERGTGELFF.

This chain connects TRBV18 to TRBJ1-4; no definite D call. This CDR3 region has 15 residues. With 5 bases removed from V and 0 bases from J, the gap between germline ends came to 10 bases. The germline V gene encodes CDR1 KGHSH and CDR2 LQKENI. Here the CDR3 reads CASSKGVATNEKLFF. CDR3 nucleotide sequence: TGTGCCAGCTCAAAGGGAGTTGCAACTAATGAAAAACTGTTTTTT.

The genes are TRBV4-1 and TRBJ2-3; TRBD2 aligns across 8 bases. The CDR3 covers 17 residues. CDR1 is MGHRA and CDR2 is YSYEKL in the germline V gene. Trimming at V came to 4 bases and at J to 0 bases, leaving 9 bases not matched to a gene. CDR3 sequence (DNA): TGCGCCAGCAGCCCACAGGGTAGCGGGGCTAGCACAGATACGCAGTATTTT. The encoded protein is CASSPQGSGASTDTQYF.

This chain uses TRBV2 with TRBJ1-2; D not certain. In germline, CDR1 is SNHLY, CDR2 FYNNEI. There are 13 residues in the CDR3. Trimming shortened V by 6 bases and J by 2 bases, and 10 bases separated the two germline ends. The CDR3 sequence: CASRGRANYGYTF. In DNA, the CDR3 is TGTGCCAGCAGGGGAAGGGCCAACTATGGCTACACCTTC.